This TCR beta chain was captured in a study of naive and memory T cell subsets. Regarding the study as a whole: Especially in CD8 cells, naive repertoires contained a few larger clonotypes, possibly CD45RA-re-expressing memory cells. Over 95% of naive TCR sequences appeared only once, unlike memory subsets. Diversity fell and Gini index rose from naive through CM, EM, EMRA.

The beta constant-region primer was an equimolar mix of two oligonucleotides covering TRBC1 and TRBC2. Four rounds of PCR amplified the ligated cDNA using nested alpha and beta constant-region primers plus SP2. TCRdb processed the UMI-ligation and nested PCR reads anew with MiXCR; each CDR3 protein has one entry. The sample consists of approximately 150,000 distinct CDR3 sequences, roughly a fifth of them appearing once. Note on this clonotype: What it binds is not known.

CDR3 length equals 13 residues. Germline V gene lookup returns CDR1 SGHDN and CDR2 FVKESK. V was cut by 1 base and J by 9 bases, with 12 bases left in between. The sample was naive CD8+ T cells from blood. The sequence was collected from a human donor in good health. This rearrangement joins TRBV14 to TRBJ1-1; D remains unclear. For the CDR3, the DNA is TGTGCCAGCAGCCAAGCGGATTCCAGCCAAGCTTTCTTT. Protein product: CASSQADSSQAFF.